The present TCR beta chain was sequenced within a study of identical twins (dated by TCRdb to the mid-2010s). Some background on the complete study: The study deep-sequenced TCR alpha and beta repertoires from monozygotic twins, unrelated adults of various ages and cord blood to test whether fetal clonotypes persist. Replicate twin experiments were performed at different times using different library preparation protocols to rule out contamination. General findings and caveats noted by the study authors: Fewer insertions were carried by abundant cord blood beta clonotypes; a weaker similar trend was observed in young adult naive repertoires, while no such trend was observed in memory repertoires. Out-of-frame TCR alpha sharing in monozygotic twins was systematically underestimated by recombination models, whereas sharing between unrelated individuals was in agreement with the recombination models. Compared with coincidental sharing between unrelated individuals, out-of-frame TCR alpha sequences shared between twins showed an excess of sequences with low generation probability. Because the same donors could not be followed over many years, conclusions were based on cross-sectional statistical analysis. Zero-insertion analyses could be partly confounded by invariant T cells such as MAIT and iNKT, though diverse VJ usage argued against such confounding for most clonotypes. The excess sharing between twins in beta out-of-frame sequences was weaker because fewer shared sequences reduced the signal-to-noise ratio.

This clonotype was seen a few times. The target of this receptor is not known. No base-level quality is on record; no much larger clone is a single base apart. All donors were healthy Caucasians. The twin cohort comprised three pairs of female monozygotic twins, all aged roughly 18 to 29 years. CD4+ and CD8+ T cell populations were isolated with positive isolation kits from Invitrogen. The method behind the library was 5' RACE. Sequencing instrument: Illumina HiSeq 2000. Template switching introduced a universal primer binding site; the final cDNA contained a unique molecular identifier, enabling accurate counting of TCR cDNA molecules. Specific primers in the conserved constant-segment region were used to synthesize first-strand cDNA for the TCR alpha and beta chains. To control for contamination, every cDNA library was double barcoded, receiving both a SMART-Mk sample barcode and Illumina barcodes. TruSeq adapter sequences, together with Illumina sample barcodes, were added in two successive PCR steps. The TCR alpha and beta cDNA libraries were sequenced on the Illumina HiSeq platform using custom primers. In the original analysis: Raw reads were processed with MiGEC to extract unique molecular identifiers, and MiXCR was used to determine CDR3 positions. Recombination models were inferred per individual with the repgenHMM and IGoR tools using an EM algorithm. Shared clonotypes were analyzed with the tcR package in R, and sharing was normalized by the product of cloneset sizes. To study raw recombination free of thymic and clonal selection effects, out-of-frame nonproductive sequences were analyzed. TCRdb took the public reads, trimmed them with fastp at Q25, ran MiXCR for clone calling and kept in-frame beta chains. Each CDR3 protein gets just one entry, which takes the most common genes and DNA from the rows behind it. These V and J calls originate from TCRdb's pipeline instead of the authors' own analysis. This sample has around 490,000 distinct CDR3 sequences in its table, and approximately 20% of those were observed once. The ten most abundant clones make up approximately 0.52% of the sample.

Per the germline V gene, SGHRS is the CDR1 and YFSETQ is the CDR2. The CDR3 spans 15 residues, from the cysteine through the phenylalanine. The read is trimmed to its CDR3 DNA, 45 bases read in frame from base 1. V was cut back by 4 bases and J by 0 bases, leaving a gap of 12 bases between them. In addition, the sample was reused for a study of yellow fever vaccine responses in identical twins. Per that second paper: According to the authors, the vaccine-induced T cell response in identical twins seemed to be partly convergent and partly specific to each individual. Focusing on identical twins, the study followed the T cell clones that responded to the vaccine, and did so with precision.

The V gene is TRBV5-1 and the J gene is TRBJ2-3; the D region possibly corresponds to TRBD2 (6 bases align). Specimen: CD4+ T cells sorted from blood. This clonotype was sampled from a woman aged 18 to 35 in good health. The DNA sequence is given as TGCGCCAGCAGCGGGGACTTCACTAGCACAGATACGCAGTATTTT. Its amino acids are CASSGDFTSTDTQYF.